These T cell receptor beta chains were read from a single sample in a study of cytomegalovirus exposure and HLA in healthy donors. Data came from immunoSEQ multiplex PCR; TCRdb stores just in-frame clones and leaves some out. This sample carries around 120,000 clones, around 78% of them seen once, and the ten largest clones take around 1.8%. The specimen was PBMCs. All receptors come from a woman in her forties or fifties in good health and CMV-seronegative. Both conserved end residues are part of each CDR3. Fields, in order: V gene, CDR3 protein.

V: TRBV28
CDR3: CASSSVGQGSGANVLPF

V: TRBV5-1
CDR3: CASSLGQGAGLNTEAFF

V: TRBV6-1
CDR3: CASSVDRGGYGYTF

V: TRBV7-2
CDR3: CASTPSLASHRTDTQYF

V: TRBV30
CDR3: CAWSVWGAGVTPSYEQYF

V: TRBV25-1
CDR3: CASSESGLPYEQYF

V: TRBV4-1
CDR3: CASSHLGQGVSPDGYTF

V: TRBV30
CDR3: CAWGLGDRGRHQPQHF

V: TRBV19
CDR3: CASSLGTGGANTGELFF

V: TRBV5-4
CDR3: CASGGQGRDYGYTF

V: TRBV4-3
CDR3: CASSRGTSGRFQETQYF